These 3 T cell receptor beta chains originate from one sample sequenced in a study of T cell responses to AZD1222 COVID-19 vaccine. Sequencing used immunoSEQ multiplex PCR; TCRdb keeps in-frame clones, though not all of them. The data contain more than 95,000 clones, more than 75% of them singletons. The source was peripheral blood, collected on day 0 of AZD1222 vaccination. The receptors originated from an adult in good health.

The rearrangement joins TRBV9 to TRBJ2-7, with 10 nucleotides matching TRBD1. The trim removed 3 bases at V and 3 bases at J, leaving 3 bases unmatched. Germline values: CDR1 SGDLS, CDR2 YYNGEE. This CDR3 has 14 residues. CDR3 in amino acids: CASSGGQGDYEQYF. DNA of the CDR3: TGTGCCAGCAGCGGAGGACAGGGGGACTACGAGCAGTACTTC.

The V and J genes are TRBV4-2 and TRBJ2-2, with D maybe TRBD2 (6 bases). V gave up 6 bases and J gave up 3 bases, with 11 bases separating them. This CDR3 has 14 amino acids. Germline-derived CDR1 and CDR2 are LGHNA and YNFKEQ. CDR3 protein: CASRRTGDTGELFF. As DNA, the CDR3 is TGTGCCAGCAGGCGCACGGGAGACACCGGGGAGCTGTTTTTT.

The gene calls are TRBV28 and TRBJ1-2; a possible D gene is TRBD1 (5 bases). This CDR3 is built from 12 residues. V lost 8 bases and J 6 bases, leaving 13 bases between the germline ends. The germline V gene has CDR1 MDHEN and CDR2 SYDVKM. The DNA for the CDR3 is TGTGCCAGCTCCTGGGGCTACCATGGCTACACCTTC. It encodes CASSWGYHGYTF.